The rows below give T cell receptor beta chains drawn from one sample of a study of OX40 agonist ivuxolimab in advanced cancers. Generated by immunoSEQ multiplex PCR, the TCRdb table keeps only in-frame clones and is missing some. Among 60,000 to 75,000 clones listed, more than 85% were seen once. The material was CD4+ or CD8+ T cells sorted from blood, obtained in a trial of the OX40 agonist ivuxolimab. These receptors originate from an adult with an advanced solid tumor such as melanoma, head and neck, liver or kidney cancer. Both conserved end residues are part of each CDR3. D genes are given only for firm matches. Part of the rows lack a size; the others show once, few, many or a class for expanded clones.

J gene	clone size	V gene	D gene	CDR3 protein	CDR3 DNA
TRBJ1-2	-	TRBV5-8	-	CASSKRQVNYGYTF	TGTGCCAGCAGCAAGAGACAGGTTAACTATGGCTACACCTTC
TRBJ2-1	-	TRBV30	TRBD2	CAWAGQTSGVRSYNEQFF	TGTGCCTGGGCGGGGCAAACTAGCGGGGTTAGGTCCTACAATGAGCAGTTCTTC
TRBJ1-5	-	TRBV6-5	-	CASSKGPPQHF	TGTGCCAGCTCTAAGGGCCCGCCCCAGCATTTT
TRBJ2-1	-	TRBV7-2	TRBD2	CASSLSAGGFHEQFF	TGTGCCAGCAGCTTATCAGCGGGGGGATTTCATGAGCAGTTCTTC
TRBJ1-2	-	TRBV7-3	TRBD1	CASSLYRDSHYGYTF	TGTGCCAGCAGCTTATATCGGGACAGCCACTATGGCTACACCTTC
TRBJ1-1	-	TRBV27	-	CASSSYGDPNTEAFF	TGTGCCAGCAGTTCCTACGGCGATCCGAACACTGAAGCTTTCTTT
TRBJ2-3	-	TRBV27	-	CASIDRASVARGDTQYF	TGTGCCAGCATCGACCGAGCGTCAGTCGCGCGAGGGGATACGCAGTATTTT
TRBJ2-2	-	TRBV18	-	CASSPSRGWELFF	TGTGCCAGCTCACCTTCCCGGGGATGGGAGCTGTTTTTT
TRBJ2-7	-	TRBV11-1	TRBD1	CASSLPGGKNEQYF	TGTGCCAGCAGCTTGCCAGGGGGAAAAAACGAGCAGTACTTC
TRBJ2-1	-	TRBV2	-	CASSKSEVKDYNEQFF	TGTGCCAGCAGTAAATCGGAAGTCAAAGATTACAATGAGCAGTTCTTC
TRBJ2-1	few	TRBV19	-	CASSPRGEEQFF	TGTGCCAGTAGTCCTAGGGGGGAAGAGCAGTTCTTC